One and the same sample provided the 19 T cell receptor beta chains below, sequenced in a study of shared clonotypes between healthy human individuals. The naive CD8 subset, CD45RO-negative cells positively selected for CCR7, excluded terminally differentiated effector memory CD45RA+ cells. The repertoire was sequenced with immunoSEQ multiplex PCR; TCRdb's copy has only in-frame clones and lacks some. The sample lists about 2,200,000 clones, approximately 94% seen once, with 1.5% to 2% in the top ten. Source material: naive CD8+ T cells from PBMCs. The receptor set was obtained from a man aged 18-30 years in good health. Some clones in this sample may be carry-over from other donors' samples.

This chain uses TRBV7-6 with TRBJ1-1; 8 bases fit TRBD1. This CDR3 has 20 amino acids. From germline, CDR1 is SGHVS and CDR2 FNYEAQ. V lost 2 bases and J lost 1; bases outside the gene matches: 18. For the CDR3, the DNA is TGTGCCAGCAGCTTACGGGGACCCCCTGGGGACAGGACCTCGAACACTGAAGCTTTCTTT. Translating gives CASSLRGPPGDRTSNTEAFF.

The chain is built from TRBV29-1 and TRBJ1-2, with 9 bases that match TRBD1. The CDR3 consists of 15 residues. The germline gives CDR1 SQVTM, CDR2 ANQGSEA. V lost 3 bases to trimming and J lost 5 bases; unmatched junction nucleotides: 10. This CDR3 is CSVDRDRENAYGYTF. For the CDR3, the DNA is TGCAGCGTTGACAGGGACAGGGAAAATGCTTATGGCTACACCTTC.

The chain combines TRBV11-2 with TRBJ1-5, with D possibly matching TRBD1 (6 bases). CDR3 length: 14 amino acids. V lost 3 bases, J lost 4 bases, and 10 bases lay in between. Germline CDR1 and CDR2: SGHAT and FQNNGV. The CDR3 protein is CASSFGGANQPQHF. In DNA, the CDR3 is TGTGCCAGCAGCTTTGGGGGGGCGAATCAGCCCCAGCATTTT.

The CDR3 DNA is TGTGCCAGCTGGGGACAGGGAAGCTCCTCTGGGGCCAACGTCCTGACTTTC. It yields the protein CASWGQGSSSGANVLTF. The rearrangement links TRBV25-1 to TRBJ2-6; TRBD1 agrees at 9 bases. V lost 8 bases and J lost 0; bases outside the gene matches: 8. This CDR3 has 17 residues. The germline CDR1 and CDR2 sequences are MGHDK and SYGVNS.

The rearrangement uses TRBV11-2 and TRBJ2-1; tentative D call: TRBD2 (6 bases). Germline CDR1 reads SGHAT; CDR2 reads FQNNGV. V was clipped by 4 bases and J by 10 bases, with 14 bases between them. The CDR3 totals 13 residues. The DNA of the CDR3 is TGTGCCAGCAGCTCATGGGGGGAGTGGGAGCAGTTCTTC. Translating gives CASSSWGEWEQFF. The full variable domain, with the rest looked up from reference TRBV11-2 and TRBJ2-1, is EAGVAQSPRYKIIEKRQSVAFWCNPISGHATLYWYQQILGQGPKLLIQFQNNGVVDDSQLPKDRFSAERLKGVDSTLKIQPAKLEDSAVYLCASSSWGEWEQFFGPGTRLTVL.

This chain connects TRBV19 to TRBJ1-2; weak D call: TRBD1 (5 bases). CDR1 and CDR2 from the germline V gene are LNHDA and SQIVND (reference sequence). The CDR3 contains 14 residues. V was cut by 3 bases and J by 4 bases, with 12 bases left in between. CDR3 protein: CASSMGPPSYGYTF. Written as DNA, the CDR3 is TGTGCCAGTAGTATGGGACCGCCGTCCTATGGCTACACCTTC.

The chain recombines TRBV6-5 with TRBJ2-7; D unclear. CDR3 length: 13 residues. V was pared by 0 bases and J by 6 bases, with 9 bases between. Per the germline V gene, CDR1 is MNHEY and CDR2 is SVGAGI. The CDR3 here is CASSYSSRVEQYF. In DNA, the CDR3 is TGTGCCAGCAGTTACTCGAGTCGGGTCGAGCAGTACTTC.

V is TRBV5-8 and J is TRBJ2-7; the D gene is possibly TRBD1 (6 bases). V lost 4 bases and J 4 bases, leaving 21 bases between the germline ends. Germline V gene lookup returns CDR1 SGHTS and CDR2 YDEGEE. The CDR3 length is 16 residues. Here the CDR3 DNA reads TGTGCCAGCAGCCCGTACGTGGGACATAAACGGTACGAGCAGTACTTC. This encodes CASSPYVGHKRYEQYF.

The V and J genes are TRBV13 and TRBJ2-3; D might be TRBD2 (6 bases). The germline CDR1 and CDR2 sequences are PRHDT and FYEKMQ (reference sequence). Trimming cost V 5 bases and J 5 bases, with 14 bases left between them. The CDR3 has 14 amino acids. The chain's CDR3 is CASSTRSGVDTQYF. The CDR3 DNA reads as TGTGCCAGCAGCACCCGTTCGGGGGTAGATACGCAGTATTTT. Full variable domain (missing parts from reference TRBV13 and TRBJ2-3): AAGVIQSPRHLIKEKRETATLKCYPIPRHDTVYWYQQGPGQDPQFLISFYEKMQSDKGSIPDRFSAQQFSDYHSELNMSSLELGDSALYFCASSTRSGVDTQYFGPGTRLTVL.

The J gene is TRBJ2-7, the V gene TRBV19, with TRBD2 matching over 11 bases. This CDR3 has 14 amino acids. With V trimmed by 5 bases and J by 5 bases, 5 bases remained unmatched. Germline V gives CDR1 LNHDA, CDR2 SQIVND (reference sequence). As DNA, the CDR3 is TGTGCCAGTAGTGCTAGCGGGAGGATAGACGAGCAGTACTTC. This codes for CASSASGRIDEQYF.

This chain joins TRBV4-3 and TRBJ2-7; 7 nucleotides line up with TRBD1. CDR1 is LGHNA, CDR2 YSLEER, per germline. The CDR3 runs to 15 residues. V trimming: 1 base; J trimming: 4 bases; junction bases outside the gene matches: 7. In DNA, the CDR3 is TGCGCCAGCAGCCAAGTCATGGGACAGCAATACGAGCAGTACTTC. Translating it yields CASSQVMGQQYEQYF.

A word on this clone: This CDR3 is also generated by other DNA sequences in the sample. The chain is built from TRBV25-1 and TRBJ2-7; a possible D gene is TRBD1 (5 bases). In germline, CDR1 is MGHDK, CDR2 SYGVNS. V gave up 7 bases and J gave up 0 bases, with 13 bases separating them. The CDR3 runs 14 residues. CDR3 loop: CASKGEWSSYEQYF. The CDR3 DNA reads as TGTGCCAGCAAAGGGGAATGGAGCTCCTACGAGCAGTACTTC.

The CDR3 bases are TGTGCCAGCAGCTTAAACGGTAGTCCTAGTTACGAGCAGTACTTC. Translation: CASSLNGSPSYEQYF. The chain carries TRBV7-3 and TRBJ2-7; D gene uncertain. The germline CDR1 and CDR2 sequences are SGHTA and FQGTGA. Deletions cut 1 base from V and 4 bases from J, with 14 bases between. This CDR3 region has 15 residues.

V and J are TRBV28 and TRBJ2-2; 7 nucleotides agree with TRBD1. Trimming took 8 bases from V and 2 from J; bases not matched to a gene: 17. Germline V gene lookup returns CDR1 MDHEN and CDR2 SYDVKM. CDR3 size: 18 residues. The CDR3 sequence: CASSSPALGTDNTGELFF. The DNA for the CDR3 is TGTGCCAGCTCCTCCCCGGCCCTCGGGACAGATAACACCGGGGAGCTGTTTTTT.

The V gene is TRBV6-1, the J gene TRBJ1-2; 9 nucleotides match TRBD1. V lost 4 bases, J lost 7 bases, and 10 bases stayed unmatched. The CDR3 contains 15 residues. CDR1 is MNHNS and CDR2 is SASEGT in the germline V gene. CDR3 DNA: TGTGCCAGCAGTGGCGGACAGGGGTCGGGTCTTGGCTACACCTTC. Amino acids: CASSGGQGSGLGYTF.

V is TRBV14 and J is TRBJ2-7; D tentatively fits TRBD1 or TRBD2 (5 bases each). The length of the CDR3 is 15 residues. Per the germline V gene, CDR1 is SGHDN and CDR2 is FVKESK. Trimming left V 0 bases short and J 6 bases short, with 15 bases between. The CDR3 spells CASSQDEGPGGEQYF. The CDR3 DNA reads TGTGCCAGCAGCCAAGACGAGGGGCCTGGGGGCGAGCAGTACTTC.

This clone was counted a few times. The rearrangement joins TRBV27 to TRBJ1-2; 8 bases are a match to TRBD1. Trimming removed 8 bases from V and 7 bases from J; junction bases left unmatched: 15. The CDR3 runs to 15 residues. The V gene's germline CDR1 is MNHEY and CDR2 SMNVEV (reference sequence). This chain's CDR3 is CASQGDLTGASGYTF. The CDR3 DNA follows: TGTGCCAGCCAGGGAGACTTGACAGGGGCTTCTGGCTACACCTTC.

As for this clone: Other DNA sequences in the same sample also yield this CDR3. The chain uses TRBV7-9 and TRBJ2-1; no clear D. The germline V and J ends were trimmed by 1 base and 7 bases, with 5 bases remaining between them. The CDR3 extends over 12 amino acids. Germline V gene lookup returns CDR1 SEHNR and CDR2 FQNEAQ (reference sequence). CDR3 amino acids: CASSLGRNEQFF. In nucleotides, the CDR3 is TGTGCCAGCAGCTTAGGGCGTAATGAGCAGTTCTTC.

Turning to this clone: Germline and junction disagree at one end, which may indicate a read error. J is TRBJ2-7 and V is TRBV28; D gene uncertain. The CDR3 sequence is 13 residues long. CDR1 and CDR2 from the germline V gene are MDHEN and SYDVKM. In DNA form, the CDR3 reads TGTGCCAGCAGTTTACGGTCCTGGGCCGCGTCCGATTTC. Amino acid sequence: CASSLRSWAASDF.